This entry lists 21 T cell receptor beta chains sequenced from one sample in a study of T-cell memory formation after mild COVID-19 (dated by TCRdb to the early 2020s). The receptor library was made with 5' RACE. Sequencer: Illumina NovaSeq 6000. TCRdb reprocessed the public reads (quality trimming at Q25 with fastp, clone calling with MiXCR) and kept in-frame beta chains. Entries are consolidated by CDR3 protein sequence, retaining the most common genes and DNA. Recorded for this sample are approximately 350,000 distinct CDR3 sequences; about an eighth of them occurred a single time. The ten largest clones capture roughly a fifth of the sample. Sequenced material: PBMCs or a T cell subset sorted from them (not recorded which). These receptors were obtained from a man aged 18 to 29 who had mild COVID-19 (a few samples of this study predate the infection). The sample titles of this study are shuffled in the database, so cell type and time point are left out; the donor was told from shared clones.

The chain carries TRBV25-1 and TRBJ2-1; possible D gene TRBD2, 6 bases. Germline V gene data show CDR1 as MGHDK and CDR2 as SYGVNS. V shed 1 base and J shed 10 bases, with 14 bases lying between them. The CDR3 extends over 14 amino acids. The CDR3 loop is CASSESRPSGEQFF. The DNA for the CDR3 is TGTGCCAGCAGTGAATCCAGGCCAAGCGGGGAGCAGTTCTTC.

In this sample, this clonotype turned up many times. The chain couples TRBV7-2 to TRBJ2-3, with TRBD2 identical over 12 bases. The V gene's germline CDR1 is SGHTA and CDR2 FQGNSA. J lost 6 bases, V lost 4 bases, and 11 bases had no gene match. The CDR3 totals 17 residues. Written as DNA, the CDR3 is TGTGCCAGCAGCTCCGGACTAGCGGGGCGCCTCGCGGATACGCAGTATTTT. This codes for CASSSGLAGRLADTQYF.

The chain carries TRBV7-8 and TRBJ2-7, with TRBD1 matching over 10 bases. Germline V gene data show CDR1 as SGHVS and CDR2 as FQNEAQ. This CDR3 spans 14 amino acids. The V and J ends lost 8 bases and 5 bases, in that order; junction bases with no gene match: 9. The CDR3 nucleotides read TGTGCCAGCGGAGGGACAGGGGTTGGCGACGAGCAGTACGTC. It specifies CASGGTGVGDEQYV.

There are many counts of this clonotype. The chain uses TRBV5-1 and TRBJ2-7; weak D call: TRBD1 (6 bases). Trimming took 0 bases from V and 5 from J, leaving 15 bases between them. In germline, CDR1 is SGHRS, CDR2 YFSETQ. The CDR3 covers 15 residues. CDR3 region: CASSLEGVEGHEQYF. CDR3 nucleotide sequence: TGCGCCAGCAGCTTGGAGGGGGTAGAGGGCCACGAGCAGTACTTC. The full variable domain, with the rest looked up from reference TRBV5-1 and TRBJ2-7, is KAGVTQTPRYLIKTRGQQVTLSCSPISGHRSVSWYQQTPGQGLQFLFEYFSETQRNKGNFPGRFSGRQFSNSRSEMNVSTLELGDSALYLCASSLEGVEGHEQYFGPGTRLTVT.

This clonotype appeared a few times. This chain joins TRBV12-3 or TRBV12-4 and TRBJ2-3; 9 nucleotides match TRBD2. V lost 6 bases to trimming and J lost 1 base; unmatched junction nucleotides: 8. The CDR3 runs 16 residues. The CDR3 is CASSPNLAGRTDTQYF. Written as DNA, the CDR3 is TGTGCCAGCAGCCCCAATCTAGCGGGGCGCACAGATACGCAGTATTTT.

The chain has TRBV4-1 and TRBJ2-2, with D possibly being TRBD1 (5 bases). In germline, CDR1 is MGHRA, CDR2 YSYEKL. This CDR3 has 15 amino acids. Trimming took 1 base from V and 2 from J, leaving 8 bases between them. The CDR3 loop is CASSQGRGNTGELFF. Written as DNA, the CDR3 is TGCGCCAGCAGCCAAGGAAGGGGTAACACCGGGGAGCTGTTTTTT.

V is TRBV5-1 and J is TRBJ2-5; tentatively, D is TRBD1 or TRBD2 (6 bases each). V lost 2 bases, J lost 4 bases, and 15 bases lay in between. Germline CDR1 SGHRS, CDR2 YFSETQ. The CDR3 spans 15 residues. CDR3 amino acids: CASSFTGGTPETQYF. The DNA of the CDR3 is TGCGCCAGCAGCTTTACCGGGGGCACCCCAGAGACCCAGTACTTC.

This chain links TRBV5-4 with TRBJ1-2; a weak D match, TRBD1 (6 bases). The CDR3 runs 15 residues. With 4 bases removed from V and 8 bases from J, the gap between germline ends came to 21 bases. CDR1 is SGHNT, CDR2 YYREEE, per germline (reference sequence). CDR3 DNA sequence: TGTGCCAGCAGCGACCACTATGGGGGGCTCCGGGGCTACACCTTC. It translates to CASSDHYGGLRGYTF.

The sample holds a few counts of this clonotype. This rearrangement joins TRBV24-1 to TRBJ2-2, with D perhaps matching TRBD1 (6 bases). This CDR3 region has 15 residues. Looked up from germline, CDR1 is KGHDR and CDR2 is SFDVKD. V was shortened by 5 bases and J by 5 bases, with 14 bases between the two germline ends. The CDR3 sequence: CATSGVRGATGELFF. The CDR3 nucleotides read TGTGCCACCAGTGGCGTCAGGGGCGCGACCGGGGAGCTGTTTTTT.

The chain links TRBV7-9 to TRBJ1-1; D ambiguous. The CDR3 sequence is 11 residues long. The ends were cut back, 8 bases at V and 4 bases at J, with 8 bases in the middle. Germline assignment: CDR1 SEHNR and CDR2 FQNEAQ (reference sequence). The CDR3 bases are TGTGCCAGCTCTCGACCCACTGAAGCTTTCTTT. Translating it yields CASSRPTEAFF.

The V and J genes are TRBV20-1 and TRBJ2-7; maybe TRBD2 (7 bases). In germline, CDR1 is DFQATT, CDR2 SNEGSKA (reference sequence). Trimming took 1 base from V and 5 from J, leaving 15 bases between them. The length of the CDR3 is 14 residues. DNA of the CDR3: TGCAGTGCTAGAGGAACAGGGAGGGGGGACGAGCAGTACGTC. This translates into CSARGTGRGDEQYV.

The sample holds many counts of this clonotype. The chain recombines TRBV12-3 or TRBV12-4 with TRBJ2-1, with TRBD1 identical over 9 bases. This CDR3 comprises 15 residues. V lost 7 bases and J lost 5; bases outside the gene matches: 9. CDR3 DNA sequence: TGTGCCAGCACCCCCGGGACAGGGATGGACAATGAGCAGTTCTTC. Protein product: CASTPGTGMDNEQFF.

The CDR3 spells CASSAGTPFQIRETQYF. Written as DNA, the CDR3 is TGTGCCAGCTCAGCAGGGACACCCTTTCAAATTAGGGAGACCCAGTACTTC. The rearrangement links TRBV18 to TRBJ2-5, with a possible D match to TRBD1 (6 bases). Germline CDR1 is KGHSH and CDR2 is LQKENI. The CDR3 spans 17 residues. V dropped 5 bases and J dropped 5 bases, with 24 bases sitting between them.

This chain connects TRBV7-6 to TRBJ2-1; 9 nucleotides match TRBD2. The V segment lost 5 bases and the J segment 2 bases; nucleotides outside the gene matches: 13. This CDR3 contains 18 residues. CDR1 and CDR2 (germline): SGHVS, FNYEAQ. The CDR3 loop is CASSTAMSGGPAYNEQFF. The CDR3 DNA follows: TGTGCCAGCAGCACTGCGATGAGCGGGGGGCCCGCCTACAATGAGCAGTTCTTC.

In its sample, this clonotype was seen a few times. The J gene is TRBJ1-1, the V gene TRBV7-9; D unclear. Germline assignment: CDR1 SEHNR and CDR2 FQNEAQ (reference sequence). The CDR3 contains 12 residues. The ends were cut back, 7 bases at V and 0 bases at J, with 6 bases in the middle. CDR3 region: CASNEMNTEAFF. In DNA, the CDR3 is TGTGCCAGCAACGAGATGAACACTGAAGCTTTCTTT.

This chain joins TRBV5-6 and TRBJ1-1; 10 bases match TRBD1. Germline lookup yields CDR1 SGHDT and CDR2 YYEEEE. Trimming cost V 7 bases and J 8 bases; bases outside gene matches: 20. The CDR3 sequence is 17 residues long. In DNA form, the CDR3 reads TGTGCCAGCTACCCGGCCGGGGACAGGGGTATCCCGACCGAAGCTTTCTTT. This encodes CASYPAGDRGIPTEAFF.

This clonotype was picked up a small number of times. The CDR3 region has the DNA TGTGCCAACCGGGGGGGCCAGGCCGGGGAGCTGTTTTTT. Translating gives CANRGGQAGELFF. The chain couples TRBV7-9 to TRBJ2-2, with 8 bases that match TRBD2. Germline V gene lookup returns CDR1 SEHNR and CDR2 FQNEAQ (reference sequence). The V and J ends lost 10 bases and 6 bases, in that order; junction bases with no gene match: 7. The CDR3 is 13 amino acids.

Only a few counts were recorded for this clonotype. This sequence joins TRBV5-6 and TRBJ1-2; TRBD1 matches at 7 bases. The CDR3 consists of 16 residues. The germline gives CDR1 SGHDT, CDR2 YYEEEE. V was clipped by 0 bases and J by 2 bases; unmatched bases: 7. In DNA, the CDR3 is TGTGCCAGCAGCTTGGGACCAGAGACAGGGAACTATGGCTACACCTTC. Its protein product is CASSLGPETGNYGYTF. The full variable domain, its missing parts supplied by reference TRBV5-6 and TRBJ1-2, is DAGVTQSPTHLIKTRGQQVTLRCSPKSGHDTVSWYQQALGQGPQFIFQYYEEEERQRGNFPDRFSGHQFPNYSSELNVNALLLGDSALYLCASSLGPETGNYGYTFGSGTRLTVV.

This clonotype was recorded a few times. The chain is built from TRBV4-2 and TRBJ2-5, with D perhaps TRBD1 (6 bases). The CDR3 runs 16 residues. Trimming left V 0 bases short and J 4 bases short, with 15 bases between. CDR1 LGHNA and CDR2 YNFKEQ come from the germline V gene. The CDR3 spells CASSQEGAGWVETQYF. Written as DNA, the CDR3 is TGTGCCAGCAGCCAAGAGGGGGCAGGGTGGGTAGAGACCCAGTACTTC.

This clonotype was seen a few times. This chain uses TRBV7-3 with TRBJ1-1; D unresolved. The CDR3 spans 13 residues. Trimming took off 6 bases at V and 0 bases at J, with 8 bases between the two ends. The V gene's germline CDR1 is SGHTA and CDR2 FQGTGA. In DNA form, the CDR3 reads TGTGCCAGCAGTGCTTCCCTGAACACTGAAGCTTTCTTT. Translation: CASSASLNTEAFF.

The rearrangement links TRBV2 to TRBJ1-5, with no clear D. From germline, CDR1 is SNHLY and CDR2 FYNNEI. The CDR3 length is 14 residues. Trimming took off 6 bases at V and 4 bases at J, with 13 bases between the two ends. This chain's CDR3 is CASSQYRDNQPQHF. CDR3 nucleotide sequence: TGTGCCAGCAGCCAATACCGGGATAATCAGCCCCAGCATTTT.